This T cell receptor (beta chain) came from a study of blood T cells in healthy people across ages. Drawing of peripheral blood yielded about 9.7 milliliters from each donor. Germline assignment: CDR1 SGHDT and CDR2 YYEEEE. There are 15 residues in the CDR3. Trimming removed 1 base at V and 7 bases at J, with 15 bases between. Alongside a J-beta primer mix, a sample-barcoded 5' primer served in a second PCR lasting 7 to 11 cycles. One entry per CDR3 protein results from TCRdb running MiXCR on the 5' RACE reads. The sample shows some 1.5 million distinct CDR3 sequences, approximately 30% of them seen only once. This clonotype was found a few times. Its antigen is undetermined. General study points: Across the age range, TCR beta diversity per million T cells fell in a roughly linear way. It was the long-lived donors that had more naive CD4+ cells and higher diversity than aged donors.

The sample taken for sequencing was blood. This receptor was identified in a woman in her 30s in good health. J is TRBJ2-1 and V is TRBV5-6, with D hard to call. CDR3 amino acids: CASSLQIGARNEQFF. CDR3 in DNA: TGTGCCAGCAGCTTGCAGATAGGTGCCAGGAATGAGCAGTTCTTC.